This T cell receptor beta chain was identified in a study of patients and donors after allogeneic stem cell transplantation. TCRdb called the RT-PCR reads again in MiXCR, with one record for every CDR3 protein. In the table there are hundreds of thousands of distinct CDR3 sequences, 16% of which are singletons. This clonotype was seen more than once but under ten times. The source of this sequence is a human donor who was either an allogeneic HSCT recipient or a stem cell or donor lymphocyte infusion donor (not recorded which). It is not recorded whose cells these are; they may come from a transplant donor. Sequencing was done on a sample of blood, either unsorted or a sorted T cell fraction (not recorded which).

CDR3 coding DNA: TGTGCCAGCAGTTACGACAGGGGGCCGTATTCACCCCTCCACTTT. Amino acids: CASSYDRGPYSPLHF. This chain connects TRBV6-5 to TRBJ1-6, with 10 bases that match TRBD1. The length of the CDR3 is 15 residues. Per the germline V gene, CDR1 is MNHEY and CDR2 is SVGAGI. Trimming cost V 2 bases and J 8 bases; bases outside gene matches: 3.